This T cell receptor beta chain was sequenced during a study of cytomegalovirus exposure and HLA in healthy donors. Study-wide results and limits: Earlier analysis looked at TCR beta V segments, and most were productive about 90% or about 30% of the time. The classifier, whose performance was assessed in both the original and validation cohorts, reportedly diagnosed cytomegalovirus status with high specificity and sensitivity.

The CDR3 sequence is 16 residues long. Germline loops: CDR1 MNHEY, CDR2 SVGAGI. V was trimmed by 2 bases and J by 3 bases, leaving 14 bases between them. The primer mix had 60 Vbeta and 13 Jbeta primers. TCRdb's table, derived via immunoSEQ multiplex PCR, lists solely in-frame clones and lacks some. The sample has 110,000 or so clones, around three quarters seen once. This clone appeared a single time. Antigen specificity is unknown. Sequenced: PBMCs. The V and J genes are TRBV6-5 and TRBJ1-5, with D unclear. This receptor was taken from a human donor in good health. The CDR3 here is CASSYARVQFNQPQHF. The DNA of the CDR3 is TGTGCCAGCAGTTACGCGAGGGTCCAGTTCAATCAGCCCCAGCATTTT.